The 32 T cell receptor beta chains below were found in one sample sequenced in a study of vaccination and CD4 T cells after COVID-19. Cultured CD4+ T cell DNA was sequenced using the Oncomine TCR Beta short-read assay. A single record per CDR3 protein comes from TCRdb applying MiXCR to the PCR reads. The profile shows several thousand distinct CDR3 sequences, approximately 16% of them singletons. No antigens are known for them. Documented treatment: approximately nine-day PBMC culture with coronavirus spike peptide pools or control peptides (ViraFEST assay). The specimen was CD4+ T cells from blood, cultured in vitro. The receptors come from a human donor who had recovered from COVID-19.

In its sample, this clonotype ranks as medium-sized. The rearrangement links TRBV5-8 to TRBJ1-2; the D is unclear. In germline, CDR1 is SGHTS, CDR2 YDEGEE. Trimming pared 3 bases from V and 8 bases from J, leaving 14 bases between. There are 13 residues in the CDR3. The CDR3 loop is CASSSGVGLGYTF. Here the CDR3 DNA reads TGTGCCAGCAGCTCTGGGGTGGGCCTAGGCTACACCTTC. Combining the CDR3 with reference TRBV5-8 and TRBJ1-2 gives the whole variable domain EAGVTQSPTHLIKTRGQQATLRCSPISGHTSVYWYQQALGLGLQFLLWYDEGEERNRGNFPPRFSGRQFPNYSSELNVNALELEDSALYLCASSSGVGLGYTFGSGTRLTVV.

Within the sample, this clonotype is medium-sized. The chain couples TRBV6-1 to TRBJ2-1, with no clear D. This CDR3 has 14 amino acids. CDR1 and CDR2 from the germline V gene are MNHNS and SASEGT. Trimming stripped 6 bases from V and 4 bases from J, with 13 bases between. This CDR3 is CASRRRSEYNEQFF. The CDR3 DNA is TGTGCCAGCAGGAGGCGATCGGAATACAATGAGCAGTTCTTC.

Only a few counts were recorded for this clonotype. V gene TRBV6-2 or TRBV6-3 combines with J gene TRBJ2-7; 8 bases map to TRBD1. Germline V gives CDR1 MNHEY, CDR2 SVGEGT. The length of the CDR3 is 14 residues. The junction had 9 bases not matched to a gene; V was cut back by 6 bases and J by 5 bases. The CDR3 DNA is TGTGCCAGCAGGCCGACAGGGGTGAAAAACGAGCAGTACTTC. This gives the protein CASRPTGVKNEQYF.

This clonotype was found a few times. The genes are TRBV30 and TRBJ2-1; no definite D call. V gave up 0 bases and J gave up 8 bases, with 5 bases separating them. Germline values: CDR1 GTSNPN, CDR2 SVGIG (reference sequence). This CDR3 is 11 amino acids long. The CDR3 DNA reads TGTGCCTGGAGTGTATTGGATGAGCAGTTCTTC. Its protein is CAWSVLDEQFF.

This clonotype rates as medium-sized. As DNA, the CDR3 is TGCAGTGCCCCCCCGGGCACAGATACGCAGTATTTT. Translating it yields CSAPPGTDTQYF. V gene TRBV20-1 combines with J gene TRBJ2-3; D not resolved. This CDR3 contains 12 residues. CDR1 and CDR2 from the germline V gene are DFQATT and SNEGSKA (reference sequence). V lost 6 bases and J lost 1, with 8 bases in between.

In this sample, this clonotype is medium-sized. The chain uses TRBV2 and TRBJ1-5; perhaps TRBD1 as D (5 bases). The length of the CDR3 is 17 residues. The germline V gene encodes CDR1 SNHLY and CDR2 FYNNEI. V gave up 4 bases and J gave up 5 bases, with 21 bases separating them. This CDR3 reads CASSALGGTGIYQPQHF. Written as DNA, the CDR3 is TGTGCCAGCAGTGCACTTGGCGGGACGGGAATCTATCAGCCCCAGCATTTT.

The CDR3: CASSLTPFQYDYGYTF. The CDR3 DNA sequence: TGTGCCAGCAGCTTGACGCCATTCCAGTACGACTATGGCTACACCTTC. The chain has TRBV5-6 and TRBJ1-2, with unresolved D. Germline V lookup: CDR1 SGHDT, CDR2 YYEEEE. V lost 1 base and J lost 3, with 16 bases in between. There are 16 residues in the CDR3. The full variable domain, rest sourced from reference TRBV5-6 and TRBJ1-2, is DAGVTQSPTHLIKTRGQQVTLRCSPKSGHDTVSWYQQALGQGPQFIFQYYEEEERQRGNFPDRFSGHQFPNYSSELNVNALLLGDSALYLCASSLTPFQYDYGYTFGSGTRLTVV.

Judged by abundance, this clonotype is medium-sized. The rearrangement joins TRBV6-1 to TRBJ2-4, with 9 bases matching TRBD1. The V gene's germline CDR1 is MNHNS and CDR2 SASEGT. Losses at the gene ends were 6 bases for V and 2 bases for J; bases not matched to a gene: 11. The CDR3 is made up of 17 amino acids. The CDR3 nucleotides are TGTGCCAGCAGCTCCCTCACAGGGGGCTTATCCAAAAACATTCAGTACTTC. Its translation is CASSSLTGGLSKNIQYF.

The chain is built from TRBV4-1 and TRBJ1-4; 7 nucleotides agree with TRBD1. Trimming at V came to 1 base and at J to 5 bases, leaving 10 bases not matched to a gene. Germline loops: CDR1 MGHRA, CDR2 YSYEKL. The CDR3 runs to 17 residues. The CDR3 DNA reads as TGCGCCAGCAGCCAAGGGCCGAGGATGGGACAGAATGAAAAACTGTTTTTT. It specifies CASSQGPRMGQNEKLFF.

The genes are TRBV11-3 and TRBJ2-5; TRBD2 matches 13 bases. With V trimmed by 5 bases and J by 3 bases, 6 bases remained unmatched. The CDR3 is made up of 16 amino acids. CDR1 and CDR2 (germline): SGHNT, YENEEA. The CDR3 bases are TGTGCCAGCAGCCCCGGACTAGCGGGGGCCGAAGAGACCCAGTACTTC. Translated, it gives CASSPGLAGAEETQYF.

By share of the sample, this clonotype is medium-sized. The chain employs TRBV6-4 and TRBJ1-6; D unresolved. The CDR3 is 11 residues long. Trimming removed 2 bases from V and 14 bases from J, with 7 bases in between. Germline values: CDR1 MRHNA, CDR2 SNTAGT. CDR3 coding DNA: TGTGCCAGCAGTGACGGGCTTGCCCTCCACTTT. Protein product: CASSDGLALHF.

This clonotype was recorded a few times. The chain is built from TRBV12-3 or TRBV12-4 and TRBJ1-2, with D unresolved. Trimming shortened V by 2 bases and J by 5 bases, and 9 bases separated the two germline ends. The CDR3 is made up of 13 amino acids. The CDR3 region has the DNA TGTGCCAGCAGTTTAAGCCATGAGTATGGCTACACCTTC. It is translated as CASSLSHEYGYTF.

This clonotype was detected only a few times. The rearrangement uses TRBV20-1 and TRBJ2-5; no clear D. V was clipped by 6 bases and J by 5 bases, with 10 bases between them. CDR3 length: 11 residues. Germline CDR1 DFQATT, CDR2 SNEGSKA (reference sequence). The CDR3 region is CSAPNPETQYF. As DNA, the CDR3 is TGCAGTGCACCAAATCCGGAGACCCAGTACTTC.

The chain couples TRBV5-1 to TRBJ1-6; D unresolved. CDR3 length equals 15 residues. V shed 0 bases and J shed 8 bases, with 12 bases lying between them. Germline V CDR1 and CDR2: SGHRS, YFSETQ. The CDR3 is CASSLAFLGDSPLHF. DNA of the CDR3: TGCGCCAGCAGCTTGGCCTTTTTGGGTGATTCACCCCTCCACTTT.

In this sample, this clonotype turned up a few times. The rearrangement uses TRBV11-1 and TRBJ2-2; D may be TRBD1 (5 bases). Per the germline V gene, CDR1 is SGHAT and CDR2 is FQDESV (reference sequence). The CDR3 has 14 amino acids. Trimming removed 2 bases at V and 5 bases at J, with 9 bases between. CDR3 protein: CASSLRGSTGELFF. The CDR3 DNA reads TGTGCCAGCAGCTTAAGGGGATCTACCGGGGAGCTGTTTTTT.

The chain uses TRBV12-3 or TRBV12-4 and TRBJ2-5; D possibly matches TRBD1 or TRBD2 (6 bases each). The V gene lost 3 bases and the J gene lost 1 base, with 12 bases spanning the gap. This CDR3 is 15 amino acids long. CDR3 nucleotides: TGTGCCAGCAGTTTGGGGGGCCAGGGCCAAGAGACCCAGTACTTC. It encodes CASSLGGQGQETQYF.

The CDR3 DNA reads as TGTGCCAGCAGTTTAGACGGACTAGCGGGGGTAGAGACCCAGTACTTC. Protein: CASSLDGLAGVETQYF. The chain combines TRBV12-3 or TRBV12-4 with TRBJ2-5; 13 positions match TRBD2. There are 16 residues in the CDR3. J lost 4 bases, V lost 1 base, and 3 bases had no gene match.

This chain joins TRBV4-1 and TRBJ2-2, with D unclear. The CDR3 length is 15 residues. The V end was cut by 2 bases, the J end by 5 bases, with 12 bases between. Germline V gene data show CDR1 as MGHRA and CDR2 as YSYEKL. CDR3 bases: TGCGCCAGCAGCCAACTGTCCATAACTACCGGGGAGCTGTTTTTT. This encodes CASSQLSITTGELFF.

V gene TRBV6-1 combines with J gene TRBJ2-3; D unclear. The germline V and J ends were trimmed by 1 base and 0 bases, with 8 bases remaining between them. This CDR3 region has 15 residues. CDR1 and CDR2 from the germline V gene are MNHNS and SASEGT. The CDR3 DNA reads TGTGCCAGCAGTGAAGACTCAGGCAGCACAGATACGCAGTATTTT. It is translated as CASSEDSGSTDTQYF.

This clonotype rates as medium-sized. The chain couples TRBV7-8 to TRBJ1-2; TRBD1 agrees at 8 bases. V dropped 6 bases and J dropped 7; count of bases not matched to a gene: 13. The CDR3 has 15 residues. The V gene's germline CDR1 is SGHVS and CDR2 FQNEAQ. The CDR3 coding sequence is TGTGCCAGCAGATCACGTTCAGGGGGCGCAGGTGGCTACACCTTC. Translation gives CASRSRSGGAGGYTF.

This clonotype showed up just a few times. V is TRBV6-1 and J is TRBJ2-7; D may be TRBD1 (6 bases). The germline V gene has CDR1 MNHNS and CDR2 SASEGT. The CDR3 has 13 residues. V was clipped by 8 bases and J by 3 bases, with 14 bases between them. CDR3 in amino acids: CASRPTGSYEQYF. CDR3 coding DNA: TGTGCCAGCCGGCCAACAGGGAGCTACGAGCAGTACTTC.

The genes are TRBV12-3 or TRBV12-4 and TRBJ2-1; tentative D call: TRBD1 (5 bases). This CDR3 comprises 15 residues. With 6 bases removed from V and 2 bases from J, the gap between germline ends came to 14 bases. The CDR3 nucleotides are TGTGCCAGCAGCTGGGGCCCTTCAACCTACAATGAGCAGTTCTTC. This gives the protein CASSWGPSTYNEQFF.

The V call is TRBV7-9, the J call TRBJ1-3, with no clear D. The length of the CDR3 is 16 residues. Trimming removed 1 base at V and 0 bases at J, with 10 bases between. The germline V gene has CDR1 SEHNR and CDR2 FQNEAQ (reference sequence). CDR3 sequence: CASSLDPLYSGNTIYF. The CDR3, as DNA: TGTGCCAGCAGCTTAGATCCTCTCTACTCTGGAAACACCATATATTTT. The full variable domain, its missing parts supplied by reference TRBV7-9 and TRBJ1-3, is DTGVSQNPRHKITKRGQNVTFRCDPISEHNRLYWYRQTLGQGPEFLTYFQNEAQLEKSRLLSDRFSAERPKGSFSTLEIQRTEQGDSAMYLCASSLDPLYSGNTIYFGEGSWLTVV.

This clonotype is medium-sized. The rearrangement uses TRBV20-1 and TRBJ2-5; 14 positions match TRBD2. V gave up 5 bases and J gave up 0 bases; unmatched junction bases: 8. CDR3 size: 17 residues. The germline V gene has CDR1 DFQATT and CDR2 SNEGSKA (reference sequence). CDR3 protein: CSAGPPGLAGDQETQYF. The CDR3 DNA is TGCAGTGCTGGGCCGCCGGGACTAGCGGGAGACCAAGAGACCCAGTACTTC.

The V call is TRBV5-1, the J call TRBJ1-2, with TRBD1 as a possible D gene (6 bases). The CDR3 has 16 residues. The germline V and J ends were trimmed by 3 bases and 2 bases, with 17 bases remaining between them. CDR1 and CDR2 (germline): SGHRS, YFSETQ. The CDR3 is CASSSATGGANYGYTF. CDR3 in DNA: TGCGCCAGCAGCTCGGCAACGGGGGGGGCGAACTATGGCTACACCTTC.

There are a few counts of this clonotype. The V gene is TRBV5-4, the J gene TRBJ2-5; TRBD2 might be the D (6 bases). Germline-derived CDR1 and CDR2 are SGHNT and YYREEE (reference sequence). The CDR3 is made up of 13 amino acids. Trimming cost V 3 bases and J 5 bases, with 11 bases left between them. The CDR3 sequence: CASSSRAGETQYF. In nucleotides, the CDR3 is TGTGCCAGCAGCTCCCGAGCGGGCGAGACCCAGTACTTC.

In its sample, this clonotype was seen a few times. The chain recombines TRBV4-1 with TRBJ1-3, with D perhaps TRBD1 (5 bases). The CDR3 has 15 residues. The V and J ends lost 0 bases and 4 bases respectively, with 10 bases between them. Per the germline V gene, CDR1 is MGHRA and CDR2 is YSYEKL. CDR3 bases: TGCGCCAGCAGCCAAGATCCAGGGAGCGGAAACACCATATATTTT. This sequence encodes CASSQDPGSGNTIYF.

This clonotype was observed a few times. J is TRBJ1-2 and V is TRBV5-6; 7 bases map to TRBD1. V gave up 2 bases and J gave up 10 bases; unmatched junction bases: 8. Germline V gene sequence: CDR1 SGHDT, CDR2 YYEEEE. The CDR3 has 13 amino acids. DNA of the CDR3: TGTGCCAGCAGCTTTACAGGGGCGGGAGTCTACACCTTC. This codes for CASSFTGAGVYTF.

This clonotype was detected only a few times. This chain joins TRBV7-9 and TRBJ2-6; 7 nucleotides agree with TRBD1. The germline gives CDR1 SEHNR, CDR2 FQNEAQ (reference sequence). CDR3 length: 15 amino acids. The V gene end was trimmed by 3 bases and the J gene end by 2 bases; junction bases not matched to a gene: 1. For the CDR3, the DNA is TGTGCCAGCAGCTTGGGGACAGCTGGGGCCAACGTCCTGACTTTC. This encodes CASSLGTAGANVLTF.

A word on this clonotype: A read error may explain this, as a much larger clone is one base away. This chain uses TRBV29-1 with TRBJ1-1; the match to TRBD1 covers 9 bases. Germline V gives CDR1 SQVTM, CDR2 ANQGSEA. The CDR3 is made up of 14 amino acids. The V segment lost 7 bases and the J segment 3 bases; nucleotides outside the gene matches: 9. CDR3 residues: CSADPGQGDTEAFF. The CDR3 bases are TGCAGCGCTGATCCGGGACAGGGAGACACTGAAGCTTTCTTT.

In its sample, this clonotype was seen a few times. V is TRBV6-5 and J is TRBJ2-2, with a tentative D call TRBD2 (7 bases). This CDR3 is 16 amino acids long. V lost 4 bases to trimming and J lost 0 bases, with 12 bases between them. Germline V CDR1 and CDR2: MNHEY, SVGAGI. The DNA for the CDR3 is TGTGCCAGCAGTTCAAGGGGGGGGGCGAACACCGGGGAGCTGTTTTTT. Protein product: CASSSRGGANTGELFF.

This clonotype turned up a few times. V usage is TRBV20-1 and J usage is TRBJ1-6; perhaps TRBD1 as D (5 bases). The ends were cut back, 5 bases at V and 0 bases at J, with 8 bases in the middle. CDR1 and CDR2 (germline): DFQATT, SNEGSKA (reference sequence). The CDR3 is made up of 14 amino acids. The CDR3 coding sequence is TGCAGTGCTCCGGGGGGCTCCTATAATTCACCCCTCCACTTT. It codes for CSAPGGSYNSPLHF.